This TCR beta chain stems from a study of CD8 T cells in Susac syndrome (dated by TCRdb to about 2019). Broadly, across the study: Repertoire sequencing was used to test whether CD8+ T cell activation and differentiation in Susac syndrome was antigen driven.

As regards this clonotype: Its recognized antigen is unknown. No base quality values were provided; no much bigger clone lies one nucleotide off.

High-throughput TCR beta sequencing profiled peripheral blood CD8+ and CD4+ T cells from healthy donors, Susac syndrome patients and multiple sclerosis patients. Healthy donors were age- and sex-matched controls. Bulk CD8+ and CD4+ T cells were purified magnetically by negative isolation, whereas CD8+ TEMRA cells were enriched by FACS. Blood was drawn into EDTA tubes, processed within 24 hours, and PBMCs were isolated by density gradient centrifugation. PBMCs intended for TCR sequencing were cryopreserved in liquid nitrogen and thawed later in a water bath at 37 degrees C. A purity of at least 90% was achieved for sorted or isolated CD4+, CD8+ and CD8+ TEMRA cells. RNA was extracted with the RNeasy kit and roughly 0.5 to 1 ug was reverse transcribed using random hexamers. The immunoSEQ multiplex PCR assay, covering 54 Vbeta and 13 Jbeta segments, was used to amplify TCR beta CDR3 regions. PCR amplification bias was corrected using a synthetic template baseline for primer optimization and computational correction. In the authors' own workflow: Reads were assigned to V, D and J genes according to IMGT and analyzed in immunoSEQ Analyzer, with only productive sequences retained. Clonality was computed as one minus Shannon entropy normalized by log2 of the number of productive unique sequences. For each patient and control, public and private clones were evaluated among the 100 most prevalent clones. A clone was defined as Susac-specific if it was absent from the healthy and MS cohorts, from more than 850 published viral clones and from other ImmuneACCESS disease sequences. TCRdb redid the processing of the public reads, applying fastp at Q25 and MiXCR, and retained in-frame beta chains. Merged by CDR3 protein, the rows form single entries marked with the most common genes and DNA. TCRdb, not the authors, supplied the V and J calls. This sample comprises more than 100,000 distinct CDR3 sequences, nearly 95% of them detected only once. The ten most abundant clones make up 0.09% to 0.15% of the sample.

Overall results and qualifications from the work: The number of individuals in the TCR sequencing and HLA analysis was recognized as being relatively small.

The CDR3 measures 12 amino acids from cysteine to phenylalanine. The kept DNA is CDR3 alone, 36 bases in frame from the first base. CDR1 ENHRY and CDR2 SYGVKD are derived from the germline V gene. The trim is 10 bases for V and 1 base for J, with a gap of 9 bases between the germline ends. The chain was built from TRBV10-3 and TRBJ2-3, with no reliable assignment of the D segment. The receptor's source is a human donor in good health. Sequencing was done on a sample of CD4+ T cells from PBMCs. For the CDR3, the sequence is CATGKGTDTQYF. The DNA sequence is as follows: TGTGCCACCGGTAAAGGCACAGATACGCAGTATTTT.